One sample yielded the 6 T cell receptor beta chains listed below, sequenced in a study of a mutant IDH1 vaccine in newly diagnosed glioma. For these TCRs, the target antigens are not known. The table came from immunoSEQ multiplex PCR; TCRdb's copy has only in-frame clones and leaves some out. The repertoire holds under 40,000 clones, around 83% seen once, with roughly 7.1% in the top ten. The time point denotes: week 35, safety follow-up. Vaccination comprised doses that each held 300 ug of mutant IDH1 20-mer peptide, plus topical imiquimod. This sample comprised PBMCs, obtained from a glioma patient whose treatment included an IDH1 peptide vaccine. Source of these receptors: a woman between 18 and 29 years old with glioma.

V is TRBV15 and J is TRBJ1-5; TRBD1 matches at 9 bases. This CDR3 has 17 amino acids. The germline CDR1 and CDR2 sequences are LNHNV and YYDKDF (reference sequence). V lost 3 bases and J lost 0; bases outside the gene matches: 6. CDR3 bases: TGTGCCACCAGCAGGGGCGGGACAGGGATTAGCAATCAGCCCCAGCATTTT. Protein sequence: CATSRGGTGISNQPQHF.

This clone was observed a handful of times. The chain links TRBV7-2 to TRBJ1-5; D is undetermined. CDR3 length: 17 residues. Germline V gives CDR1 SGHTA, CDR2 FQGNSA. The V and J ends lost 0 bases and 0 bases respectively, with 12 bases between them. In DNA, the CDR3 is TGTGCCAGCAGCTTAGCGGCCCCCGGATATAGCAATCAGCCCCAGCATTTT. Translating gives CASSLAAPGYSNQPQHF. The entire variable domain, with the rest obtained from reference TRBV7-2 and TRBJ1-5, is as follows: GAGVSQSPSNKVTEKGKDVELRCDPISGHTALYWYRQSLGQGLEFLIYFQGNSAPDKSGLPSDRFSAERTGGSVSTLTIQRTQQEDSAVYLCASSLAAPGYSNQPQHFGDGTRLSIL.

The V gene is TRBV5-6, the J gene TRBJ2-2; D is perhaps TRBD1 (6 bases). CDR3 length: 15 amino acids. From germline, CDR1 is SGHDT and CDR2 YYEEEE. V was trimmed by 1 base and J by 4 bases, leaving 11 bases between them. CDR3 region: CASSLYGGGTGELFF. In DNA, the CDR3 is TGTGCCAGCAGCTTGTATGGGGGCGGCACCGGGGAGCTGTTTTTT.

This chain links TRBV13 with TRBJ1-2, with a tentative D call TRBD1 (5 bases). Germline CDR1 reads PRHDT; CDR2 reads FYEKMQ (reference sequence). The CDR3 is made up of 12 amino acids. V lost 5 bases to trimming and J lost 9 bases, with 13 bases between them. The DNA of the CDR3 is TGTGCCAGCAGCGCCCCAGGGTTTAGCTACACCTTC. Its translation is CASSAPGFSYTF.

The chain carries TRBV5-5 and TRBJ2-7, with a tentative D call TRBD1 (6 bases). The V and J ends lost 4 bases and 2 bases respectively, with 16 bases between them. Germline CDR1 is SGHKS and CDR2 is YYEKEE (reference sequence). This CDR3 is built from 15 residues. CDR3 bases: TGTGCCAGCAGCCCCACCCTGGGGGCAGCCTACGAGCAGTACTTC. Its protein is CASSPTLGAAYEQYF.

The V and J genes are TRBV7-3 and TRBJ1-3, with a possible D match to TRBD1 (5 bases). With 5 bases removed from V and 1 base from J, the gap between germline ends came to 15 bases. Germline V gives CDR1 SGHTA, CDR2 FQGTGA. The CDR3 runs to 16 residues. This CDR3 reads CASSPGGSASGNTIYF. The CDR3 DNA follows: TGTGCCAGCAGCCCTGGGGGTAGCGCGTCTGGAAACACCATATATTTT.